The entry below describes one T cell receptor beta chain. The antigen is undetermined. Clones were read by immunoSEQ multiplex PCR, and TCRdb kept only the in-frame ones, dropping some. The data show about 84,000 clones, about 81% seen once. This sample stems from a study of a mutant IDH1 vaccine in newly diagnosed glioma. Study-level information: Onset of vaccination occurred 4-6 weeks following radiotherapy alone, or with temozolomide cycles. Mean patient age was roughly 43 years; 62.5% were male and approximately 38% female. The V12 visit happened in week 35, and the V13 visit happened in week 47. Overall study results and limits: Across multiple MHC alleles, approximately 93% of patients had vaccine-induced responses.

The CDR3 loop spans 14 amino acids. CDR1 and CDR2 from the germline V gene are LNHDA and SQIVND (reference sequence). Unmatched junction bases numbered 5, after V lost 5 bases and J lost 4 bases. Stated time point: week 47, end of study. Every single dose of the vaccine, 300 ug of mutant IDH1 20-mer peptide, came with topical imiquimod. The sample consisted of PBMCs, taken from a glioma patient whose treatment included an IDH1 peptide vaccine. V usage is TRBV19 and J usage is TRBJ2-3; 8 nucleotides agree with TRBD2. The receptor's source is a man aged 35-49 years with glioma. The CDR3 DNA is TGTGCCAGTAGTCCGGGGGGGAGCCCAGATACGCAGTATTTT. Protein sequence: CASSPGGSPDTQYF. The whole variable domain, filled in from reference TRBV19 and TRBJ2-3, reads DGGITQSPKYLFRKEGQNVTLSCEQNLNHDAMYWYRQDPGQGLRLIYYSQIVNDFQKGDIAEGYSVSREKKESFPLTVTSAQKNPTAFYLCASSPGGSPDTQYFGPGTRLTVL.